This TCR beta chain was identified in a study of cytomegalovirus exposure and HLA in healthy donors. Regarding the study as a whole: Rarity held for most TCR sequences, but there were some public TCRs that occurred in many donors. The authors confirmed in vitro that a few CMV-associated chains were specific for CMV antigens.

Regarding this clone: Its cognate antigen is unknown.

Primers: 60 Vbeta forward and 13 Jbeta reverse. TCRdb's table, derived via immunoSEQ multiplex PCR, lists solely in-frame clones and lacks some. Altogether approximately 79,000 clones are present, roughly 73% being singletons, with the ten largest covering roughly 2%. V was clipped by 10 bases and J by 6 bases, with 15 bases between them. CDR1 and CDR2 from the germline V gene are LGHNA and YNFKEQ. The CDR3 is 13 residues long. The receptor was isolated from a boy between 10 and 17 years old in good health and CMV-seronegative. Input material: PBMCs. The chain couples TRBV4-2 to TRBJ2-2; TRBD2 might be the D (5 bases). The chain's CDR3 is CATARGDAGELFF. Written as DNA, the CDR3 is TGTGCCACCGCTCGGGGAGACGCCGGGGAGCTGTTTTTT.